One sample yielded the 29 T cell receptor beta chains listed below, sequenced in a study of T cells in Graves' hyperthyroidism and ophthalmopathy. The CDR3 regions of TCR beta were amplified from RNA transcripts. Using the HTBI primer set, a first-round RT-PCR was run on the TCR CDR3. TCRdb re-called the multiplex PCR reads through MiXCR, storing one row per CDR3 protein. Of approximately 500,000 distinct CDR3 sequences detected, 46% appear once; the ten largest clones hold around 7.7%. Material for sequencing was peripheral blood or thyroid tissue (not recorded which). These receptors came from a woman younger than 35 with Graves' hyperthyroidism.

The CDR3 spells CASSQNRDRGFYEQYF. CDR3 DNA sequence: TGTGCCAGCAGCCAAAACCGGGACAGGGGGTTTTACGAGCAGTACTTC. The rearrangement uses TRBV7-9 and TRBJ2-7; TRBD1 matches 11 bases. CDR3 length equals 16 residues. CDR1 is SEHNR and CDR2 is FQNEAQ in the germline V gene (reference sequence). With V trimmed by 5 bases and J by 4 bases, 10 bases remained unmatched. Together with reference TRBV7-9 and TRBJ2-7, the CDR3 gives the full variable domain: DTGVSQNPRHKITKRGQNVTFRCDPISEHNRLYWYRQTLGQGPEFLTYFQNEAQLEKSRLLSDRFSAERPKGSFSTLEIQRTEQGDSAMYLCASSQNRDRGFYEQYFGPGTRLTVT.

The chain recombines TRBV10-3 with TRBJ2-7; 12 positions match TRBD2. The CDR3 has 16 amino acids. CDR1 is ENHRY, CDR2 SYGVKD, per germline. Germline trimming cut 4 bases from V and 6 bases from J; bases unmatched to any gene: 10. The CDR3: CAISALRTSGMGEQYF. DNA for the CDR3: TGTGCCATCAGTGCACTGAGGACTAGCGGGATGGGCGAGCAGTACTTC.

This clonotype was seen at least ten times. The rearrangement joins TRBV29-1 to TRBJ2-7; 9 bases agree with TRBD2. Germline V CDR1 and CDR2: SQVTM, ANQGSEA. Trimming removed 5 bases from V and 6 bases from J; junction bases left unmatched: 5. This CDR3 contains 12 residues. The CDR3 here is CSVLAGTGEQYF. The DNA of the CDR3 is TGCAGCGTTCTAGCGGGGACTGGCGAGCAGTACTTC.

The chain links TRBV2 to TRBJ2-5; 7 bases fit TRBD1. CDR1 and CDR2 (germline): SNHLY, FYNNEI. The CDR3 sequence is 15 residues long. V dropped 6 bases and J dropped 2; count of bases not matched to a gene: 9. CDR3 residues: CASSQGGQLQETQYF. In nucleotides, the CDR3 is TGTGCCAGCAGCCAAGGGGGCCAGCTACAAGAGACCCAGTACTTC. Full variable domain (remainder filled in from reference TRBV2 and TRBJ2-5): EPEVTQTPSHQVTQMGQEVILRCVPISNHLYFYWYRQILGQKVEFLVSFYNNEISEKSEIFDDQFSVERPDGSNFTLKIRSTKLEDSAMYFCASSQGGQLQETQYFGPGTRLLVL.

There are many counts of this clonotype. The gene calls are TRBV19 and TRBJ1-1, with 10 bases identical to TRBD1. This CDR3 contains 16 residues. V shed 3 bases and J 2 bases; nucleotides not matched to a gene: 6. Germline V gene sequence: CDR1 LNHDA, CDR2 SQIVND (reference sequence). The CDR3 loop is CASSIGTGVINTEAFF. CDR3 nucleotides: TGTGCCAGTAGTATCGGGACAGGGGTTATTAACACTGAAGCTTTCTTT.

This clonotype has at least ten counts. The chain recombines TRBV27 with TRBJ2-7; unclear D gene. V was trimmed by 8 bases and J by 1 base, leaving 12 bases between them. The length of the CDR3 is 13 residues. Germline CDR1 MNHEY, CDR2 SMNVEV (reference sequence). In DNA form, the CDR3 reads TGTGCCAGCGCGACGATCGAATCCTACGAGCAGTACTTC. Protein: CASATIESYEQYF.

This chain connects TRBV6-5 to TRBJ2-6; TRBD2 matches at 13 bases. Germline V gene lookup returns CDR1 MNHEY and CDR2 SVGAGI. The CDR3 is 19 residues long. The V segment lost 1 base and the J segment 0 bases; nucleotides outside the gene matches: 3. The CDR3 sequence is CASSYLGLAGSSGANVLTF. The CDR3 DNA reads as TGTGCCAGCAGTTACTTGGGACTAGCGGGGAGCTCTGGGGCCAACGTCCTGACTTTC.

In its sample, this clonotype was seen once. This rearrangement joins TRBV7-9 to TRBJ2-2; perhaps TRBD2 as D (5 bases). This CDR3 region has 14 residues. CDR1 and CDR2 (germline): SEHNR, FQNEAQ (reference sequence). V dropped 4 bases and J dropped 8 bases, with 14 bases sitting between them. The CDR3 sequence is CASSSPYGRGELFF. The CDR3 DNA is TGTGCCAGCAGCTCGCCCTATGGGAGAGGGGAGCTGTTTTTT.

The chain recombines TRBV14 with TRBJ2-7; 8 nucleotides agree with TRBD2. Germline CDR1 and CDR2: SGHDN and FVKESK. This CDR3 spans 14 amino acids. Trimming took 7 bases from V and 3 from J; bases not matched to a gene: 8. CDR3 region: CASKPGTSLYEQYF. The CDR3 DNA reads as TGTGCCAGCAAACCCGGGACTAGTCTCTACGAGCAGTACTTC.

This clonotype appeared many times. This sequence joins TRBV10-3 and TRBJ2-3; TRBD2 agrees at 8 bases. CDR1 is ENHRY and CDR2 is SYGVKD in the germline V gene. The J segment lost 3 bases and the V segment lost 4 bases, leaving 15 bases of the junction unmatched. This CDR3 has 18 amino acids. The CDR3 DNA reads TGTGCCATCAGTGCCGACCAGGGAGGGACTAGTCGTACAGATACGCAGTATTTT. Translating gives CAISADQGGTSRTDTQYF.

At least ten counts were recorded for this clonotype. The J gene is TRBJ1-2, the V gene TRBV7-6; the D gene is possibly TRBD1 (5 bases). V lost 0 bases to trimming and J lost 3 bases, with 8 bases between them. CDR1 is SGHVS, CDR2 FNYEAQ, per germline. There are 14 residues in the CDR3. CDR3 sequence reads: CASSLAPRDYGYTF. CDR3 sequence (DNA): TGTGCCAGCAGCTTAGCACCCAGGGACTATGGCTACACCTTC.

The sample holds many counts of this clonotype. V is TRBV20-1 and J is TRBJ2-2; TRBD2 matches at 7 bases. Losses at the gene ends were 3 bases for V and 2 bases for J; bases not matched to a gene: 12. This CDR3 has 17 amino acids. Germline V gene lookup returns CDR1 DFQATT and CDR2 SNEGSKA (reference sequence). CDR3 nucleotides: TGCAGTGCTAGGGTTCTGGGGGGGTTCGTTAACACCGGGGAGCTGTTTTTT. Translating it yields CSARVLGGFVNTGELFF.

This clonotype was counted many times. This chain uses TRBV7-9 with TRBJ2-7, with D perhaps matching TRBD1 (6 bases). Trimming stripped 1 base from V and 4 bases from J, with 23 bases between. The CDR3 covers 18 residues. Germline assignment: CDR1 SEHNR and CDR2 FQNEAQ (reference sequence). CDR3 DNA: TGTGCCAGCAGCTTAGTCTTGGGGAGACGGGACACTAGATACGAGCAGTACTTC. Translating it yields CASSLVLGRRDTRYEQYF.

This clonotype occurred many times. The chain uses TRBV5-1 and TRBJ2-5; TRBD2 matches at 8 bases. With V trimmed by 8 bases and J by 3 bases, 21 bases remained unmatched. In germline, CDR1 is SGHRS, CDR2 YFSETQ. This CDR3 contains 18 residues. The CDR3 bases are TGCGCCAGTAGACTCGGGACTAGTAACCGTCTAGCGAAAGAGACCCAGTACTTC. Amino acid sequence: CASRLGTSNRLAKETQYF. Based on the CDR3 plus reference TRBV5-1 and TRBJ2-5, the full variable domain is KAGVTQTPRYLIKTRGQQVTLSCSPISGHRSVSWYQQTPGQGLQFLFEYFSETQRNKGNFPGRFSGRQFSNSRSEMNVSTLELGDSALYLCASRLGTSNRLAKETQYFGPGTRLLVL.

Comment on this clonotype: This may be a read error, as it is one base from a much larger clone. The CDR3 does not end in the conserved phenylalanine or tryptophan, so this is likely a read error. The chain recombines TRBV5-5 with TRBJ1-1; 8 positions match TRBD1. Germline-derived CDR1 and CDR2 are SGHKS and YYEKEE (reference sequence). The CDR3 contains 17 residues. The CDR3 spells CASSPIFGQGSDTEAFL. The CDR3 nucleotides are TGCGCCAGCAGCCCGATCTTTGGACAGGGATCTGACACTGAAGCTTTCCTT.

The gene calls are TRBV29-1 and TRBJ2-7, with 11 bases matching TRBD1. V dropped 4 bases and J dropped 0; count of bases not matched to a gene: 5. The CDR3 has 15 amino acids. Germline CDR1 reads SQVTM; CDR2 reads ANQGSEA. The CDR3 DNA sequence: TGCAGCGTTGTCCCGGGACAGGGGGACTCCTACGAGCAGTACTTC. It translates to CSVVPGQGDSYEQYF.

This chain uses TRBV19 with TRBJ2-7, with 7 bases that match TRBD1. Germline CDR1 and CDR2: LNHDA and SQIVND (reference sequence). Trimming removed 4 bases from V and 0 bases from J; junction bases left unmatched: 6. The CDR3 loop spans 15 amino acids. CDR3 coding DNA: TGTGCCAGTAGTACCGGGACAGATTACTCCTACGAGCAGTACTTC. Translated: CASSTGTDYSYEQYF.

This clonotype was recorded a few times. The rearrangement links TRBV7-2 to TRBJ2-4; 8 bases are a match to TRBD1. The CDR3 covers 13 residues. V shed 1 base, J shed 9 bases, and the junction held 2 bases outside the gene matches. The germline gives CDR1 SGHTA, CDR2 FQGNSA. This CDR3 is CASSLGTGSIQYF. In DNA, the CDR3 is TGTGCCAGCAGCTTAGGGACAGGGAGCATTCAGTACTTC.

The chain is built from TRBV29-1 and TRBJ1-5; 8 bases align to TRBD1. Germline CDR1 reads SQVTM; CDR2 reads ANQGSEA. With 4 bases clipped from V and 8 bases from J, the junction kept 13 bases outside the gene matches. CDR3 length: 15 residues. CDR3 residues: CSVVPQGAFYEPQHF. Written as DNA, the CDR3 is TGCAGCGTTGTTCCGCAGGGGGCCTTTTACGAGCCCCAGCATTTT.

The chain is built from TRBV15 and TRBJ1-5; D is undetermined. The germline V gene has CDR1 LNHNV and CDR2 YYDKDF (reference sequence). The CDR3 has 15 amino acids. The V gene lost 0 bases and the J gene lost 2 bases, with 8 bases spanning the gap. Here the CDR3 reads CATSRDWNGNQPQHF. CDR3 sequence (DNA): TGTGCCACCAGCAGAGATTGGAACGGCAATCAGCCCCAGCATTTT.

This chain joins TRBV9 and TRBJ2-2, with TRBD2 as a possible D gene (5 bases). The CDR3 consists of 15 residues. The V gene's germline CDR1 is SGDLS and CDR2 YYNGEE. V gave up 6 bases and J gave up 6 bases, with 18 bases separating them. The CDR3: CASNPRLINPGELFF. CDR3 DNA sequence: TGTGCCAGCAACCCTAGACTAATAAACCCCGGGGAGCTGTTTTTT.

V is TRBV19 and J is TRBJ1-1; the match to TRBD1 covers 7 bases. V was pared by 5 bases and J by 3 bases, with 9 bases of the junction left unmatched. The CDR3 loop spans 15 amino acids. The V gene's germline CDR1 is LNHDA and CDR2 SQIVND (reference sequence). CDR3 sequence reads: CASSPPTRGDTEAFF. The DNA of the CDR3 is TGTGCCAGTAGTCCGCCGACCAGGGGGGACACTGAAGCTTTCTTT. The whole variable domain, filled in from reference TRBV19 and TRBJ1-1, reads DGGITQSPKYLFRKEGQNVTLSCEQNLNHDAMYWYRQDPGQGLRLIYYSQIVNDFQKGDIAEGYSVSREKKESFPLTVTSAQKNPTAFYLCASSPPTRGDTEAFFGQGTRLTVV.

This clonotype appeared many times. The gene calls are TRBV5-1 and TRBJ1-2; 9 bases fit TRBD1. Germline lookup yields CDR1 SGHRS and CDR2 YFSETQ. The CDR3 length is 16 residues. With 2 bases clipped from V and 8 bases from J, the junction kept 13 bases outside the gene matches. CDR3: CASSLRAAGTGSGYTF. The CDR3 nucleotides read TGCGCCAGCAGCTTAAGAGCCGCCGGGACAGGGAGCGGCTACACCTTC.

This clonotype was recorded a few times. The CDR3 DNA sequence: TGTGCCAGCAGCAACAAACCACAGGCCCTCTATGGCTACACCTTC. Translated, it gives CASSNKPQALYGYTF. The chain combines TRBV7-9 with TRBJ1-2, with a possible D match to TRBD1 (5 bases). CDR1 and CDR2 (germline): SEHNR, FQNEAQ (reference sequence). Between the trimmed V and J ends, which lost 5 bases and 4 bases, there was a span of 17 bases. The length of the CDR3 is 15 residues.

This clonotype has ten or more counts. Germline is not matched at one junction end, which may reflect a read error. The V gene is TRBV7-9, the J gene TRBJ1-5; D is perhaps TRBD1 (5 bases). This CDR3 contains 13 residues. Germline V CDR1 and CDR2: SEHNR, FQNEAQ (reference sequence). DNA for the CDR3: TGCGCCAGCAGCCGGGACGGCAATCAGCCCCAGCATTTT. Translated, it gives CASSRDGNQPQHF.

Concerning this clonotype itself: A single base separates this from a much larger clone, so it may be a read error. V usage is TRBV7-9 and J usage is TRBJ2-7; D perhaps matches TRBD1 (6 bases). Germline CDR1 is SEHNR and CDR2 is FQNEAQ (reference sequence). This CDR3 has 14 residues. V was shortened by 3 bases and J by 6 bases, with 15 bases between the two germline ends. The CDR3 coding sequence is TGTGCCAGCAGCTTGGGACACCTATATGGCGAGCAGTACTTC. Its protein product is CASSLGHLYGEQYF.

In its sample, this clonotype was seen many times. V is TRBV3-1 and J is TRBJ2-7; no definite D call. V lost 1 base and J 3 bases, leaving 13 bases between the germline ends. This CDR3 comprises 15 residues. Germline CDR1 and CDR2: LGHDT and YNNKEL (reference sequence). The CDR3 region has the DNA TGTGCCAGCAGCCAAGTACGAGCGAGAGGCTACGAGCAGTACTTC. Its translation: CASSQVRARGYEQYF.

This clonotype has only a few counts. The chain couples TRBV9 to TRBJ1-2, with D perhaps TRBD1 (5 bases). The V and J ends lost 0 bases and 4 bases respectively, with 13 bases between them. This CDR3 contains 15 residues. Per the germline V gene, CDR1 is SGDLS and CDR2 is YYNGEE. The CDR3 here is CASSVGDSRIYGYTF. CDR3 in DNA: TGTGCCAGCAGCGTAGGCGACAGCAGGATCTATGGCTACACCTTC.

The V gene is TRBV2, the J gene TRBJ1-2; a possible D gene is TRBD1 (6 bases). Trimming removed 3 bases from V and 2 bases from J, with 13 bases in between. This CDR3 comprises 15 residues. Germline lookup yields CDR1 SNHLY and CDR2 FYNNEI. The CDR3 here is CASSDRGRVNYGYTF. CDR3 coding DNA: TGTGCCAGCAGTGACAGGGGCCGCGTGAACTATGGCTACACCTTC.